This entry lists 20 T cell receptor beta chains sequenced from one sample in a study of T cell responses to AZD1222 COVID-19 vaccine. Here immunoSEQ multiplex PCR was the method, and the copy in TCRdb shows in-frame clones only, minus some. The sample has about 100,000 clones; roughly 90% are singletons. The specimen comprised peripheral blood, sampled on day 0 of AZD1222 vaccination. Source of these receptors: an adult in good health.

The chain recombines TRBV9 with TRBJ1-1; unclear D gene. Germline-derived CDR1 and CDR2 are SGDLS and YYNGEE. The CDR3 runs 14 residues. The V gene lost 2 bases and the J gene lost 1 base, with 9 bases spanning the gap. The CDR3: CASSVRAKNTEAFF. For the CDR3, the DNA is TGTGCCAGCAGCGTCCGGGCCAAGAACACTGAAGCTTTCTTT.

The chain links TRBV18 to TRBJ1-1; 9 bases align to TRBD1. V lost 3 bases and J lost 7; bases outside the gene matches: 3. The CDR3 is made up of 13 amino acids. CDR1 and CDR2 from the germline V gene are KGHSH and LQKENI. This CDR3 reads CASSPGQGSEAFF. In nucleotides, the CDR3 is TGTGCCAGCTCACCGGGACAGGGCAGTGAAGCTTTCTTT.

The gene calls are TRBV3-1 (or the pseudogene TRBV3-2) and TRBJ2-3; D perhaps matches TRBD2 (5 bases). This CDR3 is built from 13 residues. The V and J ends lost 8 bases and 8 bases respectively, with 17 bases between them. Germline loops: CDR1 LGHDT, CDR2 YNNKEL (reference sequence). Written as DNA, the CDR3 is TGTGCCAGCCAGCAAGAGGGTCAAGGTACGCAGTATTTT. It yields the protein CASQQEGQGTQYF.

This chain connects TRBV9 to TRBJ2-1; TRBD1 matches 8 bases. CDR3 length equals 15 residues. Trimming at V came to 0 bases and at J to 6 bases, leaving 5 bases not matched to a gene. Germline V lookup: CDR1 SGDLS, CDR2 YYNGEE. Here the CDR3 DNA reads TGTGCCAGCAGCGTAGCCGGGACAGGAGGCAATGAGCAGTTCTTC. It translates to CASSVAGTGGNEQFF.

This chain uses TRBV15 with TRBJ1-1, with D unresolved. The germline V gene encodes CDR1 LNHNV and CDR2 YYDKDF (reference sequence). This CDR3 is built from 14 residues. Trimming cost V 3 bases and J 0 bases, with 8 bases left between them. CDR3 amino acids: CATSSLHMNTEAFF. In DNA, the CDR3 is TGTGCCACCAGCAGTCTGCATATGAACACTGAAGCTTTCTTT.

Of note for this clone: One end of the junction does not line up with germline, which may come from a read error. This chain connects TRBV4-1 to TRBJ2-5; D may match TRBD1 or TRBD2 (5 bases each). The CDR3 totals 16 residues. Germline CDR1 is MGHRA and CDR2 is YSYEKL. CDR3 region: CTSSQVGGVRQETQYF. CDR3 bases: TGCACCAGCAGCCAAGTTGGGGGAGTTCGGCAAGAGACCCAGTACTTC.

This sequence joins TRBV3-1 (or the pseudogene TRBV3-2) and TRBJ2-5, with a tentative D call TRBD2 (5 bases). Trimming cost V 6 bases and J 2 bases, with 16 bases left between them. The CDR3 loop spans 15 amino acids. Germline V CDR1 and CDR2: LGHDT, YNNKEL (reference sequence). In DNA, the CDR3 is TGTGCCAGCAGTCACGGGTATTCGGGACAAGAGACCCAGTACTTC. Its translation: CASSHGYSGQETQYF.

This sequence joins TRBV29-1 and TRBJ2-1; tentative D call: TRBD1 (5 bases). Trimming removed 7 bases from V and 7 bases from J, with 11 bases in between. This CDR3 region has 11 residues. Germline CDR1 is SQVTM and CDR2 is ANQGSEA. CDR3 bases: TGCAGCGGCCAGGGTGCTAATGAGCAGTTCTTC. Translating gives CSGQGANEQFF.

The rearrangement uses TRBV28 and TRBJ1-2; maybe TRBD1 (6 bases). The CDR3 covers 15 residues. The germline gives CDR1 MDHEN, CDR2 SYDVKM. Trimming took 6 bases from V and 0 from J, leaving 14 bases between them. The CDR3 sequence: CASREQGNANYGYTF. Written as DNA, the CDR3 is TGTGCCAGCAGGGAACAGGGTAACGCTAACTATGGCTACACCTTC.

The chain combines TRBV19 with TRBJ2-3; D is possibly TRBD2 (5 bases). The CDR3 sequence is 14 residues long. Trimming removed 4 bases at V and 3 bases at J, with 11 bases between. Germline loops: CDR1 LNHDA, CDR2 SQIVND (reference sequence). This chain's CDR3 is CASSTGRETDTQYF. In DNA, the CDR3 is TGTGCCAGTAGTACTGGGAGAGAGACAGATACGCAGTATTTT. Complete variable domain (other parts from reference TRBV19 and TRBJ2-3): DGGITQSPKYLFRKEGQNVTLSCEQNLNHDAMYWYRQDPGQGLRLIYYSQIVNDFQKGDIAEGYSVSREKKESFPLTVTSAQKNPTAFYLCASSTGRETDTQYFGPGTRLTVL.

This clone appeared a few times. The rearrangement uses TRBV18 and TRBJ2-5; no firm D call. The CDR3 loop spans 13 amino acids. V lost 5 bases and J lost 5, with 12 bases in between. The germline V gene encodes CDR1 KGHSH and CDR2 LQKENI. CDR3 in DNA: TGTGCCAGCTCAGCCTCGCGATGGGAGACCCAGTACTTC. It translates to CASSASRWETQYF.

CDR3: CASSPELDDYEQYF. CDR3 DNA sequence: TGTGCCAGCAGCCCAGAATTGGACGACTACGAGCAGTACTTC. The chain couples TRBV5-4 to TRBJ2-7; D is unclear. Germline loops: CDR1 SGHNT, CDR2 YYREEE (reference sequence). The CDR3 covers 14 residues. Trimming stripped 4 bases from V and 3 bases from J, with 14 bases between.

This clone has only a few counts. CDR3 DNA: TGTGCCAGCAGCTTAGATCCAGATGCTTATTACAATGAGCAGTTCTTC. Amino acids: CASSLDPDAYYNEQFF. The V gene is TRBV11-2, the J gene TRBJ2-1; D not resolved. Trimming removed 0 bases at V and 4 bases at J, with 13 bases between. The CDR3 length is 16 residues. Germline lookup yields CDR1 SGHAT and CDR2 FQNNGV.

The chain employs TRBV5-1 and TRBJ2-5, with a tentative D call TRBD1 (6 bases). This CDR3 is 13 amino acids long. The germline V and J ends were trimmed by 4 bases and 3 bases, with 10 bases remaining between them. The V gene's germline CDR1 is SGHRS and CDR2 YFSETQ. CDR3 bases: TGCGCCAGCAGCACAGGGACGGAAGAGACCCAGTACTTC. The encoded protein is CASSTGTEETQYF.

DNA of the CDR3: TGTGCCTGGACAGGGGCAGATACGCAGTATTTT. It codes for CAWTGADTQYF. This rearrangement joins TRBV30 to TRBJ2-3; possibly TRBD1 for D (6 bases). Between the trimmed V and J ends, which lost 4 bases and 4 bases, there was a span of 6 bases. This CDR3 is built from 11 residues. CDR1 and CDR2 from the germline V gene are GTSNPN and SVGIG (reference sequence).

The CDR3 loop is CASNRVGGTEAFF. The DNA of the CDR3 is TGTGCCAGCAACCGGGTGGGCGGGACTGAAGCTTTCTTT. V is TRBV5-4 and J is TRBJ1-1; no reliable D call. Germline CDR1 and CDR2: SGHNT and YYREEE (reference sequence). The CDR3 extends over 13 amino acids. V lost 6 bases, J lost 5 bases, and 14 bases lay in between.

V usage is TRBV11-2 and J usage is TRBJ2-5, with a possible D match to TRBD1 (5 bases). This CDR3 is 14 amino acids long. Trimming pared 2 bases from V and 6 bases from J, leaving 13 bases between. Germline-derived CDR1 and CDR2 are SGHAT and FQNNGV. The CDR3 here is CASSLSRGSKTQYF. The CDR3 DNA reads as TGTGCCAGCAGCTTAAGTAGGGGTAGCAAGACCCAGTACTTC.

This chain connects TRBV10-1 to TRBJ2-3, with 7 bases that match TRBD2. CDR1 and CDR2 (germline): WNHNN, SYGVQD (reference sequence). The CDR3 has 13 residues. J was trimmed by 1 base and V by 7 bases; bases with no gene match: 2. CDR3 amino acids: CASMLAGTDTQYF. The CDR3 nucleotides read TGCGCCAGCATGCTAGCGGGCACAGATACGCAGTATTTT.

The chain combines TRBV11-3 with TRBJ2-2; D is unclear. Trimming stripped 0 bases from V and 8 bases from J, with 4 bases between. The germline gives CDR1 SGHNT, CDR2 YENEEA. CDR3 length: 12 amino acids. CDR3: CASSLDGGELFF. CDR3 coding DNA: TGTGCCAGCAGCTTAGATGGTGGGGAGCTGTTTTTT.

The rearrangement uses TRBV11-3 and TRBJ2-5; 7 bases line up with TRBD1. Germline V gene sequence: CDR1 SGHNT, CDR2 YENEEA. The CDR3 consists of 13 residues. V lost 8 bases to trimming and J lost 7 bases; unmatched junction nucleotides: 10. The CDR3 spells CASHHRAGGTQYF. DNA of the CDR3: TGTGCCAGCCACCATCGGGCAGGGGGGACCCAGTACTTC.